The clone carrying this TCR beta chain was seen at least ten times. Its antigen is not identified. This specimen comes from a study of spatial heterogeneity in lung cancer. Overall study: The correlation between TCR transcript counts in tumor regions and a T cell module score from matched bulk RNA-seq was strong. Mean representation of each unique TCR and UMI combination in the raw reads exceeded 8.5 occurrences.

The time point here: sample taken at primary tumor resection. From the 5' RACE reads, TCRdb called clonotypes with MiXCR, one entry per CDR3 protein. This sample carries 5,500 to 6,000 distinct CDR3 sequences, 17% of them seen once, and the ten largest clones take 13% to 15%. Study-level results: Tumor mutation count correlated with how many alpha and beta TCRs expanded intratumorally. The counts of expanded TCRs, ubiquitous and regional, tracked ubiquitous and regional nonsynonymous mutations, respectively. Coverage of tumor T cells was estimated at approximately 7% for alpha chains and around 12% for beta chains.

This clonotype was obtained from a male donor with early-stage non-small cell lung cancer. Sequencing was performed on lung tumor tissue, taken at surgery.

The CDR3 DNA follows: TGTGCCAGCAGACAAACGGGCTTAGGGGCGGGAGGATACAATGAGCAGTTCTTC. This translates into CASRQTGLGAGGYNEQFF. The chain joins TRBV28 to TRBJ2-1; 8 nucleotides align to TRBD2. J gave up 4 bases and V 6 bases, and 17 bases lay outside the gene matches. From germline, CDR1 is MDHEN and CDR2 SYDVKM. The CDR3 spans 18 residues.